A single sample gave rise to the 25 T cell receptor beta chains below, sequenced in a study of T cell repertoires and Cas9 in healthy adults. Libraries were prepared by immunoSEQ multiplex PCR; TCRdb keeps only in-frame clonotypes and omits some of them. Of tens of thousands of clones in the sample, roughly nine tenths were seen once. The sequencing input was CD4+ effector T cells (CD127+, CD25-, CD137-, CD154-) from PBMCs; culture status not recorded. The origin of the receptors is a human donor in good health.

The rearrangement links TRBV27 to TRBJ2-7, with 7 bases matching TRBD1. The CDR3 is made up of 14 amino acids. CDR1 and CDR2 from the germline V gene are MNHEY and SMNVEV (reference sequence). V shed 7 bases, J shed 6 bases, and the junction held 12 bases outside the gene matches. CDR3 sequence reads: CASTSVLTGTEQYF. DNA for the CDR3: TGTGCCAGCACCTCAGTATTGACAGGGACCGAGCAGTACTTC.

This clone was detected once. This sample includes further DNA sequences coding for the same CDR3. The rearrangement links TRBV5-1 to TRBJ2-1, with 10 bases fitting TRBD2. CDR1 SGHRS and CDR2 YFSETQ come from the germline V gene. Trimming cost V 5 bases and J 0 bases; bases outside gene matches: 2. The CDR3 covers 15 residues. The CDR3: CASSSSGGSYNEQFF. The CDR3, as DNA: TGCGCCAGCAGTTCTAGCGGGGGCTCCTACAATGAGCAGTTCTTC. Full variable domain (remainder filled in from reference TRBV5-1 and TRBJ2-1): KAGVTQTPRYLIKTRGQQVTLSCSPISGHRSVSWYQQTPGQGLQFLFEYFSETQRNKGNFPGRFSGRQFSNSRSEMNVSTLELGDSALYLCASSSSGGSYNEQFFGPGTRLTVL.

A single count supports this clone. V usage is TRBV28 and J usage is TRBJ1-4, with D uncertain. The CDR3 sequence is 14 residues long. V gave up 2 bases and J gave up 5 bases, with 9 bases separating them. Germline loops: CDR1 MDHEN, CDR2 SYDVKM. CDR3 region: CASSLVGQNEKLFF. The DNA of the CDR3 is TGTGCCAGCAGTTTAGTTGGGCAGAATGAAAAACTGTTTTTT. Drawing the rest from reference TRBV28 and TRBJ1-4, the complete variable domain is DVKVTQSSRYLVKRTGEKVFLECVQDMDHENMFWYRQDPGLGLRLIYFSYDVKMKEKGDIPEGYSVSREKKERFSLILESASTNQTSMYLCASSLVGQNEKLFFGSGTQLSVL.

The rearrangement joins TRBV5-1 to TRBJ1-1; 7 nucleotides line up with TRBD1. The length of the CDR3 is 15 residues. Trimming took 7 bases from V and 3 from J; bases not matched to a gene: 12. Germline assignment: CDR1 SGHRS and CDR2 YFSETQ. The CDR3, as DNA: TGCGCCAGCCGCGGCGGCGGAGGGGGCTACACTGAAGCTTTCTTT. Protein: CASRGGGGGYTEAFF.

The rearrangement uses TRBV19 and TRBJ1-5; possibly TRBD1 for D (5 bases). This CDR3 is 14 amino acids long. Trimming left V 5 bases short and J 5 bases short, with 13 bases between. CDR1 and CDR2 from the germline V gene are LNHDA and SQIVND (reference sequence). The CDR3 region has the DNA TGTGCCAGTAGTTCAGGGCACTTGGATCAGCCCCAGCATTTT. Its translation: CASSSGHLDQPQHF.

The gene calls are TRBV5-6 and TRBJ1-1; D is uncertain. The CDR3 is made up of 15 amino acids. The germline CDR1 and CDR2 sequences are SGHDT and YYEEEE. Between the trimmed V and J ends, which lost 0 bases and 0 bases, there was a span of 9 bases. CDR3 sequence (DNA): TGTGCCAGCAGCTTGGGTGACTCCTTGAACACTGAAGCTTTCTTT. Translating it yields CASSLGDSLNTEAFF.

The chain has TRBV7-2 and TRBJ2-5; a possible D gene is TRBD2 (6 bases). The J call is in doubt because the DNA end fits TRBJ2-7 better. The CDR3 has 14 residues. The germline CDR1 and CDR2 sequences are SGHTA and FQGNSA. CDR3 bases: TGTGCCACCGCGCGTCAGGGAGGAACCTACGAGCAGTACTTC. It specifies CATARQGGTYEQYF.

The V gene is TRBV5-4, the J gene TRBJ1-1; D uncertain. The germline V and J ends were trimmed by 7 bases and 3 bases, with 13 bases remaining between them. The CDR3 has 13 residues. Per germline, CDR1 SGHNT and CDR2 YYREEE (reference sequence). CDR3: CASSRPMDTEAFF. Here the CDR3 DNA reads TGTGCCAGCTCCCGGCCCATGGACACTGAAGCTTTCTTT.

The chain employs TRBV27 and TRBJ1-2; D not certain. The CDR3 extends over 14 amino acids. V lost 6 bases to trimming and J lost 7 bases, with 18 bases between them. CDR1 is MNHEY, CDR2 SMNVEV, per germline (reference sequence). DNA for the CDR3: TGTGCCAGCAGGCAATCAGGAATTGGTGGTGGCTACACCTTC. It specifies CASRQSGIGGGYTF.

CDR3 loop: CSVGTSGSPHNEQFF. CDR3 bases: TGCAGCGTTGGGACTAGCGGGAGCCCCCACAATGAGCAGTTCTTC. J is TRBJ2-1 and V is TRBV29-1; 13 positions match TRBD2. The CDR3 is made up of 15 amino acids. The junction had 5 bases not matched to a gene; V was cut back by 4 bases and J by 5 bases. The V gene's germline CDR1 is SQVTM and CDR2 ANQGSEA.

CDR3 in amino acids: CASSSQGEGNTIYF. The CDR3 nucleotides are TGTGCCAGCAGCTCACAGGGCGAGGGAAACACCATATATTTT. The chain joins TRBV5-5 to TRBJ1-3; D is possibly TRBD1 (6 bases). Germline assignment: CDR1 SGHKS and CDR2 YYEKEE (reference sequence). V was cut by 3 bases and J by 4 bases, with 11 bases left in between. The CDR3 runs 14 residues.

For the CDR3, the DNA is TGCGCCAGCAGCCGCCCGGACAGGGATTTCGATGAGCAGTTCTTC. Its translation: CASSRPDRDFDEQFF. V and J are TRBV10-2 and TRBJ2-1, with 8 bases matching TRBD1. Germline CDR1 is WSHSY and CDR2 is SAAADI. V lost 6 bases to trimming and J lost 8 bases; unmatched junction nucleotides: 12. CDR3 size: 15 residues.

The J gene is TRBJ2-5, the V gene TRBV18; a possible D gene is TRBD1 (5 bases). The end of the DNA is better explained by TRBJ2-7, so the J call may be wrong. Looked up from germline, CDR1 is KGHSH and CDR2 is LQKENI. The CDR3 is 15 residues long. This CDR3 is CASSPPDSGNYEQYF. The CDR3 DNA is TGTGCCAGCTCACCTCCCGACAGTGGGAACTACGAGCAGTACTTC.

The chain links TRBV6-5 to TRBJ1-2; unclear D gene. Trimming left V 2 bases short and J 3 bases short, with 7 bases between. Germline values: CDR1 MNHEY, CDR2 SVGAGI. The CDR3 contains 13 residues. The CDR3 nucleotides are TGTGCCAGCAGTTACGGTCAGGACTATGGCTACACCTTC. Translation: CASSYGQDYGYTF.

This sequence joins TRBV28 and TRBJ2-7; D unresolved. The germline gives CDR1 MDHEN, CDR2 SYDVKM. The CDR3 runs to 14 residues. The ends were cut back, 6 bases at V and 2 bases at J, with 14 bases in the middle. The CDR3 loop reads CASSSPRVPYEQYF. The CDR3 bases are TGTGCCAGCAGCTCCCCCCGGGTCCCCTACGAGCAGTACTTC.

CDR3 DNA: TGTGCCAGCAGTTCAGAGGCAGGGAAGGTTCAGCCCCAGCATTTT. Protein product: CASSSEAGKVQPQHF. The gene calls are TRBV2 and TRBJ1-5; a possible D gene is TRBD1 (5 bases). Per germline, CDR1 SNHLY and CDR2 FYNNEI. Trimming pared 5 bases from V and 6 bases from J, leaving 17 bases between. CDR3 length: 15 residues.

CDR3 sequence reads: CASSPPTDFYTDTQYF. Written as DNA, the CDR3 is TGTGCCAGTAGTCCACCGACGGATTTTTACACAGATACGCAGTATTTT. The V and J genes are TRBV19 and TRBJ2-3; D remains ambiguous. The CDR3 loop spans 16 amino acids. V lost 5 bases to trimming and J lost 2 bases, with 17 bases between them. Per the germline V gene, CDR1 is LNHDA and CDR2 is SQIVND (reference sequence).

The J gene is TRBJ2-3, the V gene TRBV7-2; TRBD2 agrees at 8 bases. Germline V gives CDR1 SGHTA, CDR2 FQGNSA. The CDR3 loop spans 16 amino acids. With V trimmed by 9 bases and J by 5 bases, 16 bases remained unmatched. This CDR3 reads CASSLFGAGVGDTQYF. CDR3 nucleotide sequence: TGTGCCAGTAGCCTATTTGGAGCGGGGGTTGGAGATACGCAGTATTTT.

The chain employs TRBV27 and TRBJ2-7; TRBD2 agrees at 11 bases. V trimming: 2 bases; J trimming: 6 bases; junction bases outside the gene matches: 18. The CDR3 covers 19 residues. CDR1 is MNHEY and CDR2 is SMNVEV in the germline V gene (reference sequence). This chain's CDR3 is CASSLRPQGLAGGTSEQYF. In DNA form, the CDR3 reads TGTGCCAGCAGTTTAAGGCCCCAAGGGCTAGCGGGGGGTACGTCCGAGCAGTACTTC.

This chain uses TRBV5-1 with TRBJ1-6; TRBD1 agrees at 9 bases. Germline V CDR1 and CDR2: SGHRS, YFSETQ. The J segment lost 1 base and the V segment lost 0 bases, leaving 5 bases of the junction unmatched. The CDR3 loop spans 18 amino acids. The CDR3 protein is CASSLVGTGKSYNSPLHF. DNA for the CDR3: TGCGCCAGCAGCTTGGTCGGGACAGGGAAGTCCTATAATTCACCCCTCCACTTT. The complete variable domain, with remaining parts taken from reference TRBV5-1 and TRBJ1-6, reads KAGVTQTPRYLIKTRGQQVTLSCSPISGHRSVSWYQQTPGQGLQFLFEYFSETQRNKGNFPGRFSGRQFSNSRSEMNVSTLELGDSALYLCASSLVGTGKSYNSPLHFGNGTRLTVT.

This clone was counted a single time. The rearrangement joins TRBV6-5 to TRBJ2-2; TRBD1 matches at 10 bases. CDR1 MNHEY and CDR2 SVGAGI come from the germline V gene. CDR3 length: 14 residues. V lost 5 bases to trimming and J lost 7 bases; unmatched junction nucleotides: 4. CDR3 nucleotides: TGTGCCAGCAGTGACTGGACAGGGGGCGGGGAGCTGTTTTTT. It yields the protein CASSDWTGGGELFF.

The gene calls are TRBV5-8 and TRBJ1-2; D gene unclear. Germline values: CDR1 SGHTS, CDR2 YDEGEE. There are 17 residues in the CDR3. V shed 7 bases and J shed 5 bases, with 27 bases lying between them. The CDR3 DNA follows: TGTGCCAGCGGCCAAGAGTGGGTACAAGGGTCCCGATATGGCTACACCTTC. It codes for CASGQEWVQGSRYGYTF. Together with reference TRBV5-8 and TRBJ1-2, the CDR3 gives the full variable domain: EAGVTQSPTHLIKTRGQQATLRCSPISGHTSVYWYQQALGLGLQFLLWYDEGEERNRGNFPPRFSGRQFPNYSSELNVNALELEDSALYLCASGQEWVQGSRYGYTFGSGTRLTVV.

The chain employs TRBV25-1 and TRBJ1-6, with TRBD1 matching over 7 bases. With 10 bases clipped from V and 10 bases from J, the junction kept 13 bases outside the gene matches. This CDR3 spans 14 amino acids. Germline V gene data show CDR1 as MGHDK and CDR2 as SYGVNS. The CDR3: CATRGQAEVSPLHF. The CDR3 DNA reads TGTGCCACACGAGGACAGGCAGAGGTCTCACCCCTCCACTTT.

This chain links TRBV6-4 with TRBJ2-1, with 7 bases lining up with TRBD2. There are 13 residues in the CDR3. Unmatched junction bases numbered 3, after V lost 4 bases and J lost 6 bases. Looked up from germline, CDR1 is MRHNA and CDR2 is SNTAGT. Written as DNA, the CDR3 is TGTGCCAGCAGTGGGGGCGGGAGCAATGAGCAGTTCTTC. As protein: CASSGGGSNEQFF.

Comments on this clone: Other DNA sequences in the same sample also yield this CDR3. The J gene is TRBJ2-1, the V gene TRBV9; TRBD1 matches at 9 bases. Germline trimming cut 0 bases from V and 7 bases from J; bases unmatched to any gene: 5. The germline V gene encodes CDR1 SGDLS and CDR2 YYNGEE. This CDR3 region has 15 residues. The DNA for the CDR3 is TGTGCCAGCAGCGTAGAGGGACAGGGAGGAAATGAGCAGTTCTTC. Its protein is CASSVEGQGGNEQFF.